What follows describes a single T cell receptor (beta chain). The antigen remains unidentified. With 8 bases clipped from V and 3 bases from J, the junction kept 11 bases outside the gene matches. The CDR3 sequence is 15 residues long. Germline loops: CDR1 MNHEY, CDR2 SVGAGI. These data originate in a study of cytomegalovirus exposure and HLA in healthy donors. Study details: Both the 100 to 150 validation repertoires and the approximately 700 first-cohort repertoires used the same platform, as reported by a later analysis.

Overall study findings and caveats: It was reported that the classifier diagnosed cytomegalovirus status with high specificity and sensitivity in both the original and validation cohorts. A list of 150 to 200 TCR beta chains associated with cytomegalovirus was given.

Assay: immunoSEQ multiplex PCR; the TCRdb copy retains only in-frame clones and omits some. The sample has roughly 180,000 clones, more than 80% seen once. From the 120-subject validation cohort, which was separate from the roughly 610-subject first cohort, the donors were drawn. The chain joins TRBV6-5 to TRBJ2-3, with TRBD2 matching 7 bases. The clonotype was recovered from a man between 18 and 29 years old in good health and CMV-seropositive. Specimen: PBMCs. The chain's CDR3 is CASRLKAGPTDTQYF. The CDR3 DNA follows: TGTGCCAGCCGCTTAAAAGCGGGACCTACAGATACGCAGTATTTT.